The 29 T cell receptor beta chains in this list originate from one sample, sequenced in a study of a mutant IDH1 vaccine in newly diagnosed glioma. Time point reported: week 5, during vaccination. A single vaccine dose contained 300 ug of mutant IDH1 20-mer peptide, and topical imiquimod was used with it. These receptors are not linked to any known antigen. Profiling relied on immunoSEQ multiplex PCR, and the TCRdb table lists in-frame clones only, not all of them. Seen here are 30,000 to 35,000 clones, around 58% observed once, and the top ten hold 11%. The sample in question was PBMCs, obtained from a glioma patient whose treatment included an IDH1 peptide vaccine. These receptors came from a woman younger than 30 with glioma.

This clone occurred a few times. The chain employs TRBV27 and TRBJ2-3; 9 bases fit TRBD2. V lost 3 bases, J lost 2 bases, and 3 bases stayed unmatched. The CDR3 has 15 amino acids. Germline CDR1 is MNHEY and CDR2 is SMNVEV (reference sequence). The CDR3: CASSFSGRYTDTQYF. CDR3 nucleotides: TGTGCCAGCAGTTTCAGCGGGAGGTACACAGATACGCAGTATTTT.

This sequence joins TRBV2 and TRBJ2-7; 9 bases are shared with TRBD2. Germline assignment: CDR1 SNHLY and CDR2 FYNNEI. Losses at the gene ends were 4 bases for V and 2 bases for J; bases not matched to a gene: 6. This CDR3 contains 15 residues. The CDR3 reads CASSGLAGSAYEQYF. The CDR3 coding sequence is TGTGCCAGCAGTGGCCTAGCGGGATCGGCCTACGAGCAGTACTTC.

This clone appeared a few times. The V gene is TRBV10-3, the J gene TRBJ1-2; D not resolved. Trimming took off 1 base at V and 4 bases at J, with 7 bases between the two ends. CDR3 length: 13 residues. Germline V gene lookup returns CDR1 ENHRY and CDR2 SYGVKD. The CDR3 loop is CAISEYDRYGYTF. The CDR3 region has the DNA TGTGCCATCAGTGAGTACGACCGCTATGGCTACACCTTC.

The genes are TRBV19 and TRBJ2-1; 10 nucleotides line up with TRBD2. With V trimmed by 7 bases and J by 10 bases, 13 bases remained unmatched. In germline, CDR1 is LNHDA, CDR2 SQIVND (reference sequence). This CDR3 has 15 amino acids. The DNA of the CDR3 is TGTGCCAGTACTAGCGGGAGAGGCTTTTTGGAGGAGCAGTTCTTC. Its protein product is CASTSGRGFLEEQFF.

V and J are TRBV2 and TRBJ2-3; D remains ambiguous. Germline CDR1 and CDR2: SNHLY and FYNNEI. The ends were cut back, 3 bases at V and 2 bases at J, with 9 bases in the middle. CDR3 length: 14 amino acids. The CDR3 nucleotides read TGTGCCAGCAGTGATAACAGTCTCACAGATACGCAGTATTTT. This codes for CASSDNSLTDTQYF.

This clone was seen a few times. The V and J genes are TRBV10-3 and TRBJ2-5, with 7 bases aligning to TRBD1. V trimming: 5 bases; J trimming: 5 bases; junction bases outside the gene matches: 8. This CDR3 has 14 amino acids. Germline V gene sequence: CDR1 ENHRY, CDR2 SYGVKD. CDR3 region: CAISQPGTEETQYF. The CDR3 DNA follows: TGTGCCATCAGTCAACCCGGGACAGAGGAGACCCAGTACTTC.

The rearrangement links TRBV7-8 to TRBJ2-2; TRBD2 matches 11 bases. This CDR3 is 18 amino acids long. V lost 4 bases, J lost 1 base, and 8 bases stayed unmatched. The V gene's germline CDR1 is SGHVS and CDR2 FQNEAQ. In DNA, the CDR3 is TGTGCCAGCAGCTCCGTAGCGGGGGGGCCCGGGAACACCGGGGAGCTGTTTTTT. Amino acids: CASSSVAGGPGNTGELFF.

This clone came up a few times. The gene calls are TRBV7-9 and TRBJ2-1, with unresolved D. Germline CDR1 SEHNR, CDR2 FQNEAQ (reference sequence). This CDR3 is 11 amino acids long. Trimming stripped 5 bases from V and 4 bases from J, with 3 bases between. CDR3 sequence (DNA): TGTGCCAGCAGCAATTACAATGAGCAGTTCTTC. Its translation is CASSNYNEQFF.

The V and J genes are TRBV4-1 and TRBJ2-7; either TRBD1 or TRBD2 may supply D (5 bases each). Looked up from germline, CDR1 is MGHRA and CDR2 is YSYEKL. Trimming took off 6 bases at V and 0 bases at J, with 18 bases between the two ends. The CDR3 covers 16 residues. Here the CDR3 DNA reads TGCGCCAGCAGAGAAGGGACCACGGACAACTCCTACGAGCAGTACTTC. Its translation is CASREGTTDNSYEQYF.

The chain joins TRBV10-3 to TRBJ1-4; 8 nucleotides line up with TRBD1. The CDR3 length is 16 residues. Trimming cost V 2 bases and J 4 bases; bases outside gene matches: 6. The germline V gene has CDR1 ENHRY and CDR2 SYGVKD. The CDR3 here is CAISEGPGQVNEKLFF. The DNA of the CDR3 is TGTGCCATCAGTGAGGGGCCGGGACAGGTTAATGAAAAACTGTTTTTT.

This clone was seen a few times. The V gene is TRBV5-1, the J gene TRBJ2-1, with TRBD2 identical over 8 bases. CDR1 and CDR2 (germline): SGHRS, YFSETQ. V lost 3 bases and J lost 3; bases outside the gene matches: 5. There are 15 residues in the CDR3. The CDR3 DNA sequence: TGCGCCAGCAGCTCCACCGGGACTAGCTACAATGAGCAGTTCTTC. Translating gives CASSSTGTSYNEQFF.

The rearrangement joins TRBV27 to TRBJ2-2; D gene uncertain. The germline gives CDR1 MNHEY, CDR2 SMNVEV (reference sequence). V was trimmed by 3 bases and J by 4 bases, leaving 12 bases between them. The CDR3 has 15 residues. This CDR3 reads CASSFSVMSTGELFF. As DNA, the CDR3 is TGTGCCAGCAGTTTTTCGGTCATGAGCACCGGGGAGCTGTTTTTT.

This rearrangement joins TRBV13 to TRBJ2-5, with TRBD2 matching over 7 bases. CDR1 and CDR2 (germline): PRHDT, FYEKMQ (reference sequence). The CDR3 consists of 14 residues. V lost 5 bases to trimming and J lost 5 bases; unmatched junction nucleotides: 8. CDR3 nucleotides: TGTGCCAGCAGCCCTTTTAAGGGAGGGGAGACCCAGTACTTC. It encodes CASSPFKGGETQYF.

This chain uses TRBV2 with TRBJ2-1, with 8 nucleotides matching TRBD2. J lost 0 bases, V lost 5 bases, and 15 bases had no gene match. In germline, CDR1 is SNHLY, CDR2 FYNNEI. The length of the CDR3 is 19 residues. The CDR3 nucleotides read TGTGCCAGCAGTCCCTCCCGGGGGGGCAGCTACAGCTCCTACAATGAGCAGTTCTTC. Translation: CASSPSRGGSYSSYNEQFF.

CDR3 region: CASSPRTGNYEQYF. The CDR3 bases are TGCGCCAGCAGCCCCCGGACAGGGAACTACGAGCAGTACTTC. The chain employs TRBV4-1 and TRBJ2-7; 8 bases align to TRBD1. The trim removed 4 bases at V and 3 bases at J, leaving 5 bases unmatched. Per germline, CDR1 MGHRA and CDR2 YSYEKL. CDR3 size: 14 residues.

DNA for the CDR3: TGTGCCAGCAGTGACGAGACGTCGGGGCCGAAAGCTTTCTTT. It encodes CASSDETSGPKAFF. The rearrangement links TRBV6-4 to TRBJ1-1, with D possibly being TRBD1 (5 bases). Germline loops: CDR1 MRHNA, CDR2 SNTAGT. The V and J ends lost 2 bases and 9 bases respectively, with 16 bases between them. The CDR3 extends over 14 amino acids.

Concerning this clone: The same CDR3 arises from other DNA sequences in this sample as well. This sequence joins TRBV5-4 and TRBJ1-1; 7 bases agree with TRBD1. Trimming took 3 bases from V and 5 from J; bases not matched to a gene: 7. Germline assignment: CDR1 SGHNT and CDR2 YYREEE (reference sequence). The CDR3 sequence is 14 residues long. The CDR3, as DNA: TGTGCCAGCAGCTCGGGAACAGGGGAGACTGAAGCTTTCTTT. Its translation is CASSSGTGETEAFF.

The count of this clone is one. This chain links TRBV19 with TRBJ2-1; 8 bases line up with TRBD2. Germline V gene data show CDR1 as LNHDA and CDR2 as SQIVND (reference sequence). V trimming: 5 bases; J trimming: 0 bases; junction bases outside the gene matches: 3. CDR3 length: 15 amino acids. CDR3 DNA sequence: TGTGCCAGTAGTGATAGCGGGACCTCCTACAATGAGCAGTTCTTC. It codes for CASSDSGTSYNEQFF.

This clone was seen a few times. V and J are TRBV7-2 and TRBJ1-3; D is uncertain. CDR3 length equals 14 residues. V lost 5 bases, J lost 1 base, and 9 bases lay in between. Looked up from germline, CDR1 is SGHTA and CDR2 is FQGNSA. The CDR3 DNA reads TGTGCCAGCAGCCCAGTTCCGTCTGGAAACACCATATATTTT. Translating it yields CASSPVPSGNTIYF.

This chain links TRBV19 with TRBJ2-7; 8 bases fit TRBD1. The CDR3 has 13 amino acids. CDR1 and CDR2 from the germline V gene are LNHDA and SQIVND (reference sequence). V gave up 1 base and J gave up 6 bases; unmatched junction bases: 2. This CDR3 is CASSIGQGTEQYF. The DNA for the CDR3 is TGTGCCAGTAGTATAGGACAGGGGACCGAGCAGTACTTC.

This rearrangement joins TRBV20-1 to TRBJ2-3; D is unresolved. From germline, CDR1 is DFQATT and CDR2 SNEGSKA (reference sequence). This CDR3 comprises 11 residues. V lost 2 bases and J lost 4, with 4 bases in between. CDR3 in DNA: TGCAGTGCTAGAAACCCAGATACGCAGTATTTT. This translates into CSARNPDTQYF.

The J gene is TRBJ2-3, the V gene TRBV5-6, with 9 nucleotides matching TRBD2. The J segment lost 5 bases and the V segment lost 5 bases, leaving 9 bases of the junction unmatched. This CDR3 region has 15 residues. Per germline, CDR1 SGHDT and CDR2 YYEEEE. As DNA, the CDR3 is TGTGCCAGCAGGTTCCTAGCGGGACGGGTAGATACGCAGTATTTT. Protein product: CASRFLAGRVDTQYF.

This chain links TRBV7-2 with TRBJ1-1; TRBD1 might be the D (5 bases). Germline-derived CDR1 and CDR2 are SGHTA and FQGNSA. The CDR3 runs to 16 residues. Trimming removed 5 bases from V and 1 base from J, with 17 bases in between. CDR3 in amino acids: CASSLRGVPTNTEAFF. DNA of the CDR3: TGTGCCAGCAGCCTTCGGGGGGTCCCCACGAACACTGAAGCTTTCTTT. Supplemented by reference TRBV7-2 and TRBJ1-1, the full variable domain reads GAGVSQSPSNKVTEKGKDVELRCDPISGHTALYWYRQSLGQGLEFLIYFQGNSAPDKSGLPSDRFSAERTGGSVSTLTIQRTQQEDSAVYLCASSLRGVPTNTEAFFGQGTRLTVV.

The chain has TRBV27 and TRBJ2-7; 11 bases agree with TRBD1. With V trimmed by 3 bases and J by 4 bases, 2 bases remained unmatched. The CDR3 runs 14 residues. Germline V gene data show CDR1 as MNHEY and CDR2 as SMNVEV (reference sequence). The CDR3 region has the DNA TGTGCCAGCAGTTTCGGGACAGGGGGATACGAGCAGTACTTC. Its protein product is CASSFGTGGYEQYF.

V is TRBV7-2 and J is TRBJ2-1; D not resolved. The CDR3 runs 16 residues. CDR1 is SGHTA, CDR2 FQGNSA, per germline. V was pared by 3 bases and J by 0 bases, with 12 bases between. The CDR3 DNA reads TGTGCCAGCAGCTTCGACACTGCGAGCTCCTACAATGAGCAGTTCTTC. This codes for CASSFDTASSYNEQFF. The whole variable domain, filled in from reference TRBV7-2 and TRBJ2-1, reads GAGVSQSPSNKVTEKGKDVELRCDPISGHTALYWYRQSLGQGLEFLIYFQGNSAPDKSGLPSDRFSAERTGGSVSTLTIQRTQQEDSAVYLCASSFDTASSYNEQFFGPGTRLTVL.

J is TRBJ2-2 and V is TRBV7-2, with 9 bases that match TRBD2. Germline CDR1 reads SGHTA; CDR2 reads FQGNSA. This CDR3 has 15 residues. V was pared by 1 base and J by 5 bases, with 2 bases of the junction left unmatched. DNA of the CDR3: TGTGCCAGCAGCTTAGGGCTAGCGGGGACCGGGGAGCTGTTTTTT. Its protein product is CASSLGLAGTGELFF.

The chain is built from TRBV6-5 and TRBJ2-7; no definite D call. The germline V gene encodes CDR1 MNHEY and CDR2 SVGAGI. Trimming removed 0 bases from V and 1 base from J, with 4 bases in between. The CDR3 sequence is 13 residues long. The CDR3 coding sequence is TGTGCCAGCAGTTACTCTAATTCCTACGAGCAGTACTTC. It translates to CASSYSNSYEQYF.

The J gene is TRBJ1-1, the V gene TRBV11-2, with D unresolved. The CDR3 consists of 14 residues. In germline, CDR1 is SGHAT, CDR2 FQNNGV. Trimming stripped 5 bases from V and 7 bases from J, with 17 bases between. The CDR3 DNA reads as TGTGCCAGCAGCCCCATTCCCGGGGTTGGTGAAGCTTTCTTT. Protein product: CASSPIPGVGEAFF. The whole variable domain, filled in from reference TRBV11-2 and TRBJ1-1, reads EAGVAQSPRYKIIEKRQSVAFWCNPISGHATLYWYQQILGQGPKLLIQFQNNGVVDDSQLPKDRFSAERLKGVDSTLKIQPAKLEDSAVYLCASSPIPGVGEAFFGQGTRLTVV.

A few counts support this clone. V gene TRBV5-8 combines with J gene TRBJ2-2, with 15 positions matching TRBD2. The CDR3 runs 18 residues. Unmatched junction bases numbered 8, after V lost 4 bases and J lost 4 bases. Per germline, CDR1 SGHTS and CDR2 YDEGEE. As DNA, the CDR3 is TGTGCCAGCAGCAACGGACTAGCGGGGGGGCTCGCCACCGGGGAGCTGTTTTTT. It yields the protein CASSNGLAGGLATGELFF.